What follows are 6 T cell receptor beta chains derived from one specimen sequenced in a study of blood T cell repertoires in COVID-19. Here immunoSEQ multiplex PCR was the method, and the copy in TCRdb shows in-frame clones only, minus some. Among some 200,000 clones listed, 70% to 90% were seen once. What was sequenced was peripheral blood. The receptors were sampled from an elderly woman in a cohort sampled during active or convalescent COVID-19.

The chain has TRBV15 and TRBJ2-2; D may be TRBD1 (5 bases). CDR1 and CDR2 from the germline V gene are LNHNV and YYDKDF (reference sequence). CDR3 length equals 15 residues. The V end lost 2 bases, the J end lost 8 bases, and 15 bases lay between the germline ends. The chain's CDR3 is CATSRPPLRTGELFF. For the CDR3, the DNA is TGTGCCACCAGCAGACCCCCGCTTAGGACAGGGGAGCTGTTTTTT.

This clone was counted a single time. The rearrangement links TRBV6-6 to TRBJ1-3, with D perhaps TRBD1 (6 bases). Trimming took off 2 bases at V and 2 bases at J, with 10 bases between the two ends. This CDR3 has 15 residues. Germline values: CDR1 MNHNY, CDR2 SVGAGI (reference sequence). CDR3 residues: CASSYGGWTGNTIYF. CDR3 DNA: TGTGCCAGCAGTTACGGGGGCTGGACTGGAAACACCATATATTTT.

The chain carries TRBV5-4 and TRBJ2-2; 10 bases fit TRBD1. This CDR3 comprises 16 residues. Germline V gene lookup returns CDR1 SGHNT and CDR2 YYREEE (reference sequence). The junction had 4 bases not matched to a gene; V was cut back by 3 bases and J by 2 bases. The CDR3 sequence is CASSWGQGTNTGELFF. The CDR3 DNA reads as TGTGCCAGCAGCTGGGGACAGGGGACTAACACCGGGGAGCTGTTTTTT.

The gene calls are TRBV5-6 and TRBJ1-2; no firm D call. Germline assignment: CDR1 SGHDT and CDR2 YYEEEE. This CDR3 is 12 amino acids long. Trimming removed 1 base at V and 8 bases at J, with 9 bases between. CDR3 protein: CASSLTESGYTF. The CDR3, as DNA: TGTGCCAGCAGCTTGACGGAGAGCGGCTACACCTTC. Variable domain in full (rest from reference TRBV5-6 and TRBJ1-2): DAGVTQSPTHLIKTRGQQVTLRCSPKSGHDTVSWYQQALGQGPQFIFQYYEEEERQRGNFPDRFSGHQFPNYSSELNVNALLLGDSALYLCASSLTESGYTFGSGTRLTVV.

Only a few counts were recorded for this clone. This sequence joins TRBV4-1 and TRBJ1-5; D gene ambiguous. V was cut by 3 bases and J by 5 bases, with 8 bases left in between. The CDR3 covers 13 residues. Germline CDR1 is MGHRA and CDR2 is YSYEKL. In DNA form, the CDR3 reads TGCGCCAGCAGCCAGTCAACGGATCAGCCCCAGCATTTT. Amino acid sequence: CASSQSTDQPQHF.

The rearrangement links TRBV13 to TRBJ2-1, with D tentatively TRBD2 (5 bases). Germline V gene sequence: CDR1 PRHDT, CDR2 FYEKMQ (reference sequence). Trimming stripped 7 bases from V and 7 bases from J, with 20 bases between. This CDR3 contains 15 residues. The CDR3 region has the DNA TGTGCCAGCATCTGGAGCGGAACCTCGGGAAATGAGCAGTTCTTC. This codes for CASIWSGTSGNEQFF. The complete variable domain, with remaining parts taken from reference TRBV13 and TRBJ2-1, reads AAGVIQSPRHLIKEKRETATLKCYPIPRHDTVYWYQQGPGQDPQFLISFYEKMQSDKGSIPDRFSAQQFSDYHSELNMSSLELGDSALYFCASIWSGTSGNEQFFGPGTRLTVL.